Listed below are T cell receptor beta chains from one sample, sequenced in a study of blood T cell repertoires in COVID-19. Using immunoSEQ multiplex PCR, the repertoire was profiled, and TCRdb retains in-frame clones only, with some absent. The repertoire holds 50,000 or so clones, with over 80% as singletons. Sequences were obtained from peripheral blood. These receptors were obtained from a man between 35 and 55 years old with acute or convalescent COVID-19. CDR3s include the opening cysteine and the closing phenylalanine or tryptophan. The order of the fields is clone size, D gene, J gene, V gene, CDR3 DNA, CDR3 protein. The D gene is left open where the match is weak. For some rows the clone size is stated as once, few or many, or as a class when expanded; others skip it.

- - TRBJ1-2 TRBV30 TGTGCCTGGAGTGTAGCCACTCCCGGGGGCTACACCTTC CAWSVATPGGYTF
- TRBD1 TRBJ1-2 TRBV2 TGTGCCAGCAGTGAAGCGCGGGGACAGGGGTCCTATGGCTACACCTTC CASSEARGQGSYGYTF
- - TRBJ1-2 TRBV3-1/TRBV3-2 TGTGCCAGCAGCCCCCGTGGTGGCAGGGGCTCTGGCTACACCTTC CASSPRGGRGSGYTF
- TRBD2 TRBJ2-1 TRBV7-9 TGTGCCAGCAGCTCGGGACTAGCGGGGGCCAATGAGCAGTTCTTC CASSSGLAGANEQFF
- - TRBJ1-2 TRBV14 TGTGCCAGCAGCCAACGCGGGCCCCTGATGGATGGCTACACCTTC CASSQRGPLMDGYTF
- - TRBJ1-4 TRBV3-1/TRBV3-2 TGTGCCAGCAGCCAAGTTTCGGGGAAACTGTTTTTT CASSQVSGKLFF
- TRBD1 TRBJ2-5 TRBV18 TGTGCCAGCTCACCTCGACAGGGGGTTGGAGAGACCCAGTACTTC CASSPRQGVGETQYF
- TRBD2 TRBJ2-1 TRBV6-1 TGTGCCAGCAGTGAATGGAGACTAGCGGGGGGAAATGAGCAGTTCTTC CASSEWRLAGGNEQFF
- - TRBJ2-7 TRBV25-1 TGTGCCAGCAGTGAACGGAGGGAGCAGTACTTC CASSERREQYF
- - TRBJ2-1 TRBV5-8 TGTGCCAGCAGCTTGTCTGGGGGAGGTGGTGAGCAGTTCTTC CASSLSGGGGEQFF
few TRBD2 TRBJ2-2 TRBV5-1 TGCGCCAGCAGCTTGGAACGCGGGGGTGCCGGGGAGCTGTTTTTT CASSLERGGAGELFF
once - TRBJ1-5 TRBV19 TGTGCCAGTAGTTACAGGGAAAATCAGCCCCAGCATTTT CASSYRENQPQHF
few - TRBJ2-3 TRBV7-7 TGTGCCAGCAGCTTCGATAGAACCACAGATACGCAGTATTTT CASSFDRTTDTQYF
- TRBD1 TRBJ2-7 TRBV11-2 TGTGCCAGCAGCTCCCGGACAGGTACCTACGAGCAGTACTTC CASSSRTGTYEQYF
few - TRBJ2-7 TRBV6-5 TGTGCCAGTCGCCAAATAGCGGAAAGCTCCTACGAGCAGTACTTC CASRQIAESSYEQYF
- - TRBJ1-2 TRBV11-2 TGTGCCAGCAGCCCCACGGATGGCTACACCTTC CASSPTDGYTF
- - TRBJ2-5 TRBV9 TGTGCCAGCAGCGTAGCAGGGGAGGGCCATGAGACCCAGTACTTC CASSVAGEGHETQYF
once TRBD1 TRBJ1-2 TRBV9 TGTGCCAGCAGCACCTCATCCGGGACAGGGGGCTACACCTTC CASSTSSGTGGYTF
- - TRBJ2-3 TRBV7-2 TGTGCCAGCAGCTTAGTAACTAGGACAGATACGCAGTATTTT CASSLVTRTDTQYF
- - TRBJ2-4 TRBV7-9 TGTGCCAGCAGCTTAGGAGGGATTATAGCCAAAAACATTCAGTACTTC CASSLGGIIAKNIQYF
- - TRBJ2-3 TRBV5-1 TGCGCCAGCAGCTTGGCTCGGCAGGGTGGTACAGATACGCAGTATTTT CASSLARQGGTDTQYF
- TRBD1 TRBJ1-1 TRBV7-6 TGTGCCAGCAGCCCGGGGGACAGGGGCACTGAAGCTTTCTTT CASSPGDRGTEAFF
- TRBD1 TRBJ2-3 TRBV24-1 TGTGCCACCAGTGACCTACAGGGGTCTGAGGTAGATACGCAGTATTTT CATSDLQGSEVDTQYF
- TRBD2 TRBJ2-1 TRBV9 TGTGCCAGCAGCGCCCGGACTAGCGGGTATGGTGAGCAGTTCTTC CASSARTSGYGEQFF
- - TRBJ1-1 TRBV27 TGTGCCAGCAGTGTAGGGACGGGAGCTGAAGCTTTCTTT CASSVGTGAEAFF
- - TRBJ1-5 TRBV5-1 TGCGCCAGCAGGCCCGACGGGGGGCAGGGCAATCAGCCCCAGCATTTT CASRPDGGQGNQPQHF